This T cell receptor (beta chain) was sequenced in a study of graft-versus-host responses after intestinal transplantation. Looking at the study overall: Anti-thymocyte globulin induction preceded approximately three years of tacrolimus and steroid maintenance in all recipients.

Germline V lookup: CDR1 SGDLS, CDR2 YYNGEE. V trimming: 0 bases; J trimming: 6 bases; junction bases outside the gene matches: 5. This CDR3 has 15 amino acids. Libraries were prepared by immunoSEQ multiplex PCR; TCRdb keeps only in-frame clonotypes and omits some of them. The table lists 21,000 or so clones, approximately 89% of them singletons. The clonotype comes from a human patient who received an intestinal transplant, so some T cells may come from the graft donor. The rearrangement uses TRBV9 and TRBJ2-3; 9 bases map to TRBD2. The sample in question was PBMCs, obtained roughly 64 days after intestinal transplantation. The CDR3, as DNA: TGTGCCAGCAGCGTAGTCAGCGGGGGGCCCGATACGCAGTATTTT. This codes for CASSVVSGGPDTQYF.